The 18 T cell receptor beta chains reported below all come from one sample, sequenced in a study of blood T cell repertoires in COVID-19. Assay used: immunoSEQ multiplex PCR; TCRdb lists only in-frame clones, some missing. The sample contains fewer than 75,000 clones, 65% to 85% of which appear only once. The source material was peripheral blood. The receptor set was obtained from a man aged 55 to 69 with acute or convalescent COVID-19.

The genes are TRBV28 and TRBJ1-5; D may be TRBD1 (5 bases). The CDR3 covers 14 residues. V was clipped by 5 bases and J by 2 bases, with 10 bases between them. The V gene's germline CDR1 is MDHEN and CDR2 SYDVKM. CDR3 bases: TGTGCCAGCAGTCTACAGGCAGGCAATCAGCCCCAGCATTTT. As protein: CASSLQAGNQPQHF.

The V call is TRBV30, the J call TRBJ1-5; no clear D gene. CDR1 GTSNPN and CDR2 SVGIG come from the germline V gene (reference sequence). Trimming shortened V by 3 bases and J by 5 bases, and 17 bases separated the two germline ends. The CDR3 totals 15 residues. The CDR3 nucleotides read TGTGCCTGGAGGGAACAGAGCCAACGGTATCAGCCCCAGCATTTT. The encoded protein is CAWREQSQRYQPQHF.

This clone was seen a few times. The V and J genes are TRBV5-1 and TRBJ1-1; D gene uncertain. CDR3 length equals 15 residues. The V end lost 0 bases, the J end lost 5 bases, and 14 bases lay between the germline ends. The germline gives CDR1 SGHRS, CDR2 YFSETQ. CDR3 coding DNA: TGCGCCAGCAGCTTGGCGGCAGGATCGGTAACTGAAGCTTTCTTT. This sequence encodes CASSLAAGSVTEAFF.

This chain connects TRBV30 to TRBJ2-1; TRBD2 is a possible D gene (6 bases). The germline CDR1 and CDR2 sequences are GTSNPN and SVGIG (reference sequence). The CDR3 is 10 amino acids. The V end lost 5 bases, the J end lost 13 bases, and 12 bases lay between the germline ends. Here the CDR3 reads CAWGGASQFF. The DNA of the CDR3 is TGTGCCTGGGGAGGGGCCAGTCAGTTCTTC. The full variable domain, its missing parts supplied by reference TRBV30 and TRBJ2-1, is SQTIHQWPATLVQPVGSPLSLECTVEGTSNPNLYWYRQAAGRGLQLLFYSVGIGQISSEVPQNLSASRPQDRQFILSSKKLLLSDSGFYLCAWGGASQFFGPGTRLTVL.

This chain joins TRBV20-1 and TRBJ2-5, with D perhaps matching TRBD2 (5 bases). From germline, CDR1 is DFQATT and CDR2 SNEGSKA (reference sequence). This CDR3 has 9 amino acids. V was clipped by 6 bases and J by 6 bases, with 5 bases between them. CDR3 in amino acids: CSAGKTQYF. The CDR3, as DNA: TGCAGTGCCGGGAAGACCCAGTACTTC.

This clone was counted only a few times. The chain uses TRBV28 and TRBJ2-2, with D tentatively TRBD2 (5 bases). CDR1 and CDR2 from the germline V gene are MDHEN and SYDVKM. Deletions cut 5 bases from V and 2 bases from J, with 18 bases between. The CDR3 sequence is 17 residues long. The CDR3: CASSPGLSLLNTGELFF. DNA for the CDR3: TGTGCCAGCAGTCCCGGACTTTCCTTACTTAACACCGGGGAGCTGTTTTTT.

This clone was counted once. V gene TRBV2 combines with J gene TRBJ2-7, with 9 bases fitting TRBD1. In germline, CDR1 is SNHLY, CDR2 FYNNEI. The V segment lost 6 bases and the J segment 2 bases; nucleotides outside the gene matches: 8. The CDR3 has 15 amino acids. CDR3 nucleotide sequence: TGTGCCAGCAGGGCGAGGGGGACAGGGACCTACGAGCAGTACTTC. Translated: CASRARGTGTYEQYF.

The genes are TRBV6-1 and TRBJ2-2, with D tentatively TRBD1 (6 bases). CDR1 and CDR2 from the germline V gene are MNHNS and SASEGT. The CDR3 length is 16 residues. Trimming removed 0 bases at V and 0 bases at J, with 8 bases between. CDR3 bases: TGTGCCAGCAGTGAAGCGGGGGCTACGAACACCGGGGAGCTGTTTTTT. Its protein is CASSEAGATNTGELFF.

A few counts support this clone. The chain uses TRBV5-1 and TRBJ1-1; D remains ambiguous. This CDR3 comprises 13 residues. Trimming took 4 bases from V and 1 from J, leaving 8 bases between them. The germline CDR1 and CDR2 sequences are SGHRS and YFSETQ. The CDR3 is CASSLRQNTEAFF. DNA for the CDR3: TGCGCCAGCAGCCTGAGACAGAACACTGAAGCTTTCTTT. The full variable domain, its missing parts supplied by reference TRBV5-1 and TRBJ1-1, is KAGVTQTPRYLIKTRGQQVTLSCSPISGHRSVSWYQQTPGQGLQFLFEYFSETQRNKGNFPGRFSGRQFSNSRSEMNVSTLELGDSALYLCASSLRQNTEAFFGQGTRLTVV.

J is TRBJ1-1 and V is TRBV10-3; weak D call: TRBD1 (5 bases). Germline V CDR1 and CDR2: ENHRY, SYGVKD. This CDR3 region has 13 residues. V lost 3 bases, J lost 2 bases, and 7 bases lay in between. The CDR3 sequence: CAISEDRNTEAFF. CDR3 nucleotides: TGTGCCATCAGTGAAGACAGAAACACTGAAGCTTTCTTT.

The chain recombines TRBV7-2 with TRBJ2-7, with TRBD2 as a possible D gene (6 bases). The CDR3 spans 16 residues. Trimming pared 5 bases from V and 6 bases from J, leaving 23 bases between. Germline V gene sequence: CDR1 SGHTA, CDR2 FQGNSA. The CDR3 DNA reads as TGTGCCAGCAGCCTTCGGGGAGGTTCACCCCCGCTCGAGCAGTACTTC. Amino acid sequence: CASSLRGGSPPLEQYF.

The rearrangement uses TRBV7-2 and TRBJ1-2, with a tentative D call TRBD1 (5 bases). V lost 7 bases and J 6 bases, leaving 18 bases between the germline ends. Germline assignment: CDR1 SGHTA and CDR2 FQGNSA. The CDR3 consists of 14 residues. The CDR3 sequence is CASTQGLPSDGYTF. The CDR3, as DNA: TGTGCCAGCACCCAGGGCCTTCCCTCGGATGGCTACACCTTC.

The chain employs TRBV5-6 and TRBJ2-3; possible D gene TRBD1, 5 bases. The CDR3 totals 16 residues. V was shortened by 1 base and J by 2 bases, with 14 bases between the two germline ends. Germline CDR1 SGHDT, CDR2 YYEEEE. In nucleotides, the CDR3 is TGTGCCAGCAGCTTGAAACAGGCGTACTTCACAGATACGCAGTATTTT. This gives the protein CASSLKQAYFTDTQYF.

The chain employs TRBV18 and TRBJ2-1; possible D gene TRBD1, 5 bases. V dropped 6 bases and J dropped 6 bases, with 15 bases sitting between them. The CDR3 spans 14 residues. Per germline, CDR1 KGHSH and CDR2 LQKENI. CDR3 DNA sequence: TGTGCCAGCTCCTCCGCAATAGGGGTCAATGAGCAGTTCTTC. Translated, it gives CASSSAIGVNEQFF.

This rearrangement joins TRBV23-1 to TRBJ1-5; possibly TRBD1 for D (6 bases). TRBV23-1 is filed as an ORF, its function uncertain. This CDR3 has 14 amino acids. Trimming left V 2 bases short and J 5 bases short, with 10 bases between. CDR3 DNA: TGCGCCAGCAGTCAACTCCACAGGGATCAGCCCCAGCATTTT. It codes for CASSQLHRDQPQHF.

This rearrangement joins TRBV5-4 to TRBJ2-5; possibly TRBD1 for D (6 bases). Looked up from germline, CDR1 is SGHNT and CDR2 is YYREEE (reference sequence). V lost 0 bases and J lost 1, with 16 bases in between. CDR3 length: 17 amino acids. The CDR3 coding sequence is TGTGCCAGCAGCTTGGGCGTAGGGGGTAGTGGCCAAGAGACCCAGTACTTC. Its protein is CASSLGVGGSGQETQYF.

This clone was seen more than once but under ten times. V is TRBV5-6 and J is TRBJ2-2; 8 bases fit TRBD1. Germline assignment: CDR1 SGHDT and CDR2 YYEEEE. J lost 5 bases, V lost 0 bases, and 3 bases had no gene match. The CDR3 extends over 15 amino acids. The CDR3 DNA reads TGTGCCAGCAGCTTGGGACAGGGGTGGACCGGGGAGCTGTTTTTT. Encoded protein: CASSLGQGWTGELFF.

The chain recombines TRBV28 with TRBJ2-2, with a tentative D call TRBD1 (6 bases). The CDR3 loop spans 17 amino acids. V dropped 3 bases and J dropped 2 bases, with 16 bases sitting between them. CDR1 MDHEN and CDR2 SYDVKM come from the germline V gene. The chain's CDR3 is CASSLELGARNTGELFF. The CDR3 DNA is TGTGCCAGCAGTTTGGAATTGGGGGCGCGAAACACCGGGGAGCTGTTTTTT. The complete variable domain, with remaining parts taken from reference TRBV28 and TRBJ2-2, reads DVKVTQSSRYLVKRTGEKVFLECVQDMDHENMFWYRQDPGLGLRLIYFSYDVKMKEKGDIPEGYSVSREKKERFSLILESASTNQTSMYLCASSLELGARNTGELFFGEGSRLTVL.